This TCR beta chain was identified during a study of neurological immune-mediated disorders. About the study: Of 35 or so multiple sclerosis patients, around 30 were relapsing-remitting and 3 secondary progressive.

Study results and limitations: Repertoires from 18 of 34 multiple sclerosis patients grouped phylogenetically into a related-CDR3 cluster, suggesting a possible signature.

This clonotype came up many times. Its antigen is still unknown. The V end lost 4 bases, the J end lost 7 bases, and 11 bases lay between the germline ends. This CDR3 has 13 residues. Germline V CDR1 and CDR2: SGHRS, YFSETQ. The making of cDNA relied on 5'RACE with 10-nucleotide random UMIs. The output of every sequencing run, over 180 million TCR-beta sequences, came from 15-18 subjects. MiXCR was run by TCRdb on the 5' RACE reads, yielding one entry per CDR3 protein. The table shows some 65,000 distinct CDR3 sequences, with 4% to 6% occurring only once. This receptor was obtained from a woman aged 25 to 45 with multiple sclerosis. The chain recombines TRBV5-1 with TRBJ2-2, with D uncertain. Sequencing was performed on PBMCs. This chain's CDR3 is CASSQSYSGELFF. CDR3 DNA sequence: TGCGCCAGCAGCCAGTCCTATAGCGGGGAGCTGTTTTTT.